This T cell receptor (beta chain) was recovered during a study of cytomegalovirus exposure and HLA in healthy donors. General study points: Cytomegalovirus association was listed for 164 TCR beta chains.

The PCR had 60 Vbeta and 13 Jbeta primers. The data were produced by immunoSEQ multiplex PCR, yet TCRdb's version contains in-frame clones alone and is incomplete. The sample contains approximately 160,000 clones, about 79% of which appear only once. CDR3 length: 12 residues. Trimming took 4 bases from V and 1 from J, leaving 5 bases between them. Germline V gives CDR1 SQVTM, CDR2 ANQGSEA. As for this clone: No antigen is known for it.

Sequencing was done on a sample of PBMCs. This clonotype was sampled from a female donor in good health and CMV-seronegative. V and J are TRBV29-1 and TRBJ2-1; D remains ambiguous. The CDR3 sequence: CSVARSYNEQFF. The CDR3, as DNA: TGCAGCGTTGCTAGGTCCTACAATGAGCAGTTCTTC.